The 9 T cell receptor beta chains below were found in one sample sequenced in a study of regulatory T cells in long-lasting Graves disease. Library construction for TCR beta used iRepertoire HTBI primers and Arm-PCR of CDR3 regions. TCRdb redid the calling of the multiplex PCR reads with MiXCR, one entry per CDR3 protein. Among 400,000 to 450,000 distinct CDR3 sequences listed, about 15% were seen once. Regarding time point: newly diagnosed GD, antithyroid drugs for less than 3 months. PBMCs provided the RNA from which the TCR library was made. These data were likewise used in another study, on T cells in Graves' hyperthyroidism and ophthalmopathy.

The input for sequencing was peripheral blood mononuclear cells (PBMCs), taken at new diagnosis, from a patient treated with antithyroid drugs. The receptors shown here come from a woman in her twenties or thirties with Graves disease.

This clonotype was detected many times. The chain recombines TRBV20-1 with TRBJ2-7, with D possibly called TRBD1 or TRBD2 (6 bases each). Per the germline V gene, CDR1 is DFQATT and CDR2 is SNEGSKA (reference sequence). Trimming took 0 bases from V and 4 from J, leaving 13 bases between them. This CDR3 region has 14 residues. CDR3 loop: CSARETGAPYEQYF. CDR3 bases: TGCAGTGCTAGAGAGACGGGGGCCCCATACGAGCAGTACTTC.

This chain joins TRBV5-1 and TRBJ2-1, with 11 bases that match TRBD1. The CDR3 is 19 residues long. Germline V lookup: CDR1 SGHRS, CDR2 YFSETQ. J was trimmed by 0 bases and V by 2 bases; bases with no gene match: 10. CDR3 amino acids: CASSFRGQGVRSSYNEQFF. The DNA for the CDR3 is TGCGCCAGCAGCTTTAGGGGACAGGGGGTAAGGAGCTCCTACAATGAGCAGTTCTTC.

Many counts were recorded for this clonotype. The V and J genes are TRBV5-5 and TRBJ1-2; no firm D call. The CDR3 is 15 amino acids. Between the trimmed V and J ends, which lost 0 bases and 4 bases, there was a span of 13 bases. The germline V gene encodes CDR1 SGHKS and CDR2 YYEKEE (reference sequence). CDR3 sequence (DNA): TGTGCCAGCAGCTTGGTGGGAGATGCCCCCTATGGCTACACCTTC. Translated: CASSLVGDAPYGYTF.

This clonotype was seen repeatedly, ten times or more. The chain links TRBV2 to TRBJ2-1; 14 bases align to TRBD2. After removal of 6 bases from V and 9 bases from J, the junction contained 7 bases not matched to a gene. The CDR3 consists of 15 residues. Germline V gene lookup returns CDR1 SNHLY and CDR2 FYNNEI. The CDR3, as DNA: TGTGCCAGCAGGGAGACTAGCGGGAGGGGGGGTGAGCAGTTCTTC. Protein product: CASRETSGRGGEQFF.

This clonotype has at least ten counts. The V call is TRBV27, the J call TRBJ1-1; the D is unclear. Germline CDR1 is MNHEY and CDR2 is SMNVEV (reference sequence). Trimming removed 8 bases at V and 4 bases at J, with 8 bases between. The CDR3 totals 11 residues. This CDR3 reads CASHRGTEAFF. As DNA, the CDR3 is TGTGCCAGCCATAGAGGCACTGAAGCTTTCTTT.

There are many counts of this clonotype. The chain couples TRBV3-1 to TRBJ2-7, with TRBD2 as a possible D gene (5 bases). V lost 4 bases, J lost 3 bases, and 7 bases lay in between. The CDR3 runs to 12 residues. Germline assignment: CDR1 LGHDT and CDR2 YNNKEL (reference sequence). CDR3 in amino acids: CASSRTSYEQYF. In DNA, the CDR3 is TGTGCCAGCAGCCGAACTAGCTACGAGCAGTACTTC.

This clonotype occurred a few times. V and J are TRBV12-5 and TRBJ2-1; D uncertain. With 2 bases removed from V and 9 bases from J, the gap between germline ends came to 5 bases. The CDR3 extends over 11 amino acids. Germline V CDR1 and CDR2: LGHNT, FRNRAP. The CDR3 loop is CASGLMGEQFF. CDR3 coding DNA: TGTGCTAGTGGTTTGATGGGTGAGCAGTTCTTC.

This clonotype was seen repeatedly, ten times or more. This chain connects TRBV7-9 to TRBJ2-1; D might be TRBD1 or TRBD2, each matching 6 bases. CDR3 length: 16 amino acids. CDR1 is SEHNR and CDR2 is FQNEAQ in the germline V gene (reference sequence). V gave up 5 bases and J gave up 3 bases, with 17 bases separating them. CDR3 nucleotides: TGTGCCAGCAGCACCCGGACGGGGGCCTACTACAATGAGCAGTTCTTC. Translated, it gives CASSTRTGAYYNEQFF.

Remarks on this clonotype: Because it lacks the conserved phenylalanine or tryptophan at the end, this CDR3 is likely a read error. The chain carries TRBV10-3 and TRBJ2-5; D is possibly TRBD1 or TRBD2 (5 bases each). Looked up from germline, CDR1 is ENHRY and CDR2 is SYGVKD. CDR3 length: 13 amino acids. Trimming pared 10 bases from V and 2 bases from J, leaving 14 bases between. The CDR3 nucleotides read TGTGCCACCCAGGGACGTCTTCAAGAGACCCAGTACCTC. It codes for CATQGRLQETQYL.